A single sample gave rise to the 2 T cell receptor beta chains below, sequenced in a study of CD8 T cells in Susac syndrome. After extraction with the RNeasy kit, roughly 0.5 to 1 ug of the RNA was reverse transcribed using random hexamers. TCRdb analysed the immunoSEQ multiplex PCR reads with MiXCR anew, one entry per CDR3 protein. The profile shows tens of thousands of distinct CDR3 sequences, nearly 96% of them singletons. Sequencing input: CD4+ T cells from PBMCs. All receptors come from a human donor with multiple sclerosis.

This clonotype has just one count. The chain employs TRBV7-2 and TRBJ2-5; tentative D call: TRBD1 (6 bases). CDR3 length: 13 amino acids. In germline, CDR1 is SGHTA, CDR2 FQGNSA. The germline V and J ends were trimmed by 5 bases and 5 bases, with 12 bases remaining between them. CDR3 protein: CASSQQGPETQYF. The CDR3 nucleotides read TGTGCCAGCAGCCAACAGGGACCCGAGACCCAGTACTTC.

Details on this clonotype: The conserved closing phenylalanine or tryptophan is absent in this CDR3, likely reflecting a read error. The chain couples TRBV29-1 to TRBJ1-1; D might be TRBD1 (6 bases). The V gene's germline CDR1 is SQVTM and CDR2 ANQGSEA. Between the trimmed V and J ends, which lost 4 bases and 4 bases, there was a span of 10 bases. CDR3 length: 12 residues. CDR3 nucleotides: TGCAGCGTTGTGGGGGCCGGCACTGAAGCTTTCTCT. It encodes CSVVGAGTEAFS.